Shown below are 21 T cell receptor beta chains from a single sample sequenced in a study of PD-1 blockade in classical Hodgkin lymphoma. Libraries were prepared by immunoSEQ multiplex PCR; TCRdb keeps only in-frame clonotypes and omits some of them. The sample consists of 10,000 to 15,000 clones, roughly four fifths of them appearing once. This sample's time point: cycle 4 day 1 (C4D1), after about 6 weeks of nivolumab. Relapse after autologous stem cell transplantation occurred in every patient, and brentuximab vedotin exposure varied. Magnetic negative selection of thawed PBMCs was the method by which CD4+ T cells were purified. The sequences come from CD4+ T cells from blood, collected before the fourth cycle of nivolumab. Source of these receptors: a human donor with classical Hodgkin lymphoma.

The chain uses TRBV7-3 and TRBJ2-1; 8 bases map to TRBD2. Germline CDR1 and CDR2: SGHTA and FQGTGA. The CDR3 is made up of 15 amino acids. Trimming cost V 5 bases and J 3 bases; bases outside gene matches: 6. CDR3 sequence: CASSTSGGDYNEQFF. As DNA, the CDR3 is TGTGCCAGCAGCACTAGCGGAGGAGACTACAATGAGCAGTTCTTC.

CDR3 DNA sequence: TGTGCCAGCAGCGTAAAGGGGACGGACTATGGCTACACCTTC. This translates into CASSVKGTDYGYTF. This rearrangement joins TRBV9 to TRBJ1-2; possibly TRBD1 for D (5 bases). Trimming took 1 base from V and 3 from J, leaving 10 bases between them. CDR1 and CDR2 from the germline V gene are SGDLS and YYNGEE. This CDR3 spans 14 amino acids.

The chain couples TRBV5-1 to TRBJ1-6; D gene ambiguous. The CDR3 spans 18 residues. Trimming shortened V by 2 bases and J by 0 bases, and 15 bases separated the two germline ends. The germline CDR1 and CDR2 sequences are SGHRS and YFSETQ. CDR3 sequence reads: CASSLGVQHSSYNSPLHF. DNA for the CDR3: TGCGCCAGCAGCTTAGGAGTTCAACATAGCTCCTATAATTCACCCCTCCACTTT.

This sequence joins TRBV27 and TRBJ2-4, with D unclear. CDR3 size: 14 residues. V gave up 6 bases and J gave up 0 bases, with 9 bases separating them. Germline CDR1 is MNHEY and CDR2 is SMNVEV (reference sequence). This CDR3 reads CASRTLLAKNIQYF. CDR3 coding DNA: TGTGCCAGCAGGACCTTATTAGCCAAAAACATTCAGTACTTC.

This clone has just one count. The genes are TRBV7-2 and TRBJ1-3, with D tentatively TRBD1 (5 bases). V shed 4 bases and J shed 4 bases, with 14 bases lying between them. The CDR3 is made up of 15 amino acids. From germline, CDR1 is SGHTA and CDR2 FQGNSA. DNA of the CDR3: TGTGCCAGCAGCTCTGGGGGGGGGACCGGAAACACCATATATTTT. Translating gives CASSSGGGTGNTIYF.

The CDR3: CASSAGHPNEKLFF. As DNA, the CDR3 is TGTGCCAGCAGCGCTGGACATCCTAATGAAAAACTGTTTTTT. The chain carries TRBV9 and TRBJ1-4, with D perhaps matching TRBD1 (5 bases). The germline V gene has CDR1 SGDLS and CDR2 YYNGEE. The CDR3 consists of 14 residues. The V and J ends lost 3 bases and 3 bases respectively, with 9 bases between them. Variable domain in full (rest from reference TRBV9 and TRBJ1-4): DSGVTQTPKHLITATGQRVTLRCSPRSGDLSVYWYQQSLDQGLQFLIQYYNGEERAKGNILERFSAQQFPDLHSELNLSSLELGDSALYFCASSAGHPNEKLFFGSGTQLSVL.

The chain couples TRBV21-1 to TRBJ2-1; the table's TRBD2 call for D was not verified on the DNA. TRBV21-1 constitutes a pseudogene. This CDR3 has 15 residues. In DNA form, the CDR3 reads TGTGCCAGCAGCAATGAGCGAATTAAATACAATGAGCAGTTCTTC. The encoded protein is CASSNERIKYNEQFF.

In this sample, this clone turned up a few times. The V and J genes are TRBV20-1 and TRBJ1-1; D uncertain. The length of the CDR3 is 11 residues. V shed 5 bases and J shed 1 base, with 5 bases lying between them. Looked up from germline, CDR1 is DFQATT and CDR2 is SNEGSKA (reference sequence). CDR3 in DNA: TGCAGTGCTCGTAGGAACACTGAAGCTTTCTTT. Amino acid sequence: CSARRNTEAFF.

This chain links TRBV2 with TRBJ1-2, with 8 nucleotides matching TRBD1. The CDR3 length is 18 residues. Unmatched junction bases numbered 19, after V lost 7 bases and J lost 3 bases. The germline gives CDR1 SNHLY, CDR2 FYNNEI. CDR3 nucleotide sequence: TGTGCCAGCAAAAAAGCCCGGCAGGGGGCCCTTAAAGACTATGGCTACACCTTC. Translation: CASKKARQGALKDYGYTF.

The rearrangement uses TRBV27 and TRBJ1-2; possible D gene TRBD1, 6 bases. Trimming took off 2 bases at V and 8 bases at J, with 12 bases between the two ends. Germline-derived CDR1 and CDR2 are MNHEY and SMNVEV (reference sequence). The length of the CDR3 is 13 residues. CDR3 DNA sequence: TGTGCCAGCAGTTTAAGGCACAGGGCCGGCTACACCTTC. Amino acid sequence: CASSLRHRAGYTF.

The rearrangement uses TRBV4-2 and TRBJ1-2; D gene unclear. Per the germline V gene, CDR1 is LGHNA and CDR2 is YNFKEQ. The CDR3 spans 14 residues. Trimming pared 0 bases from V and 1 base from J, leaving 6 bases between. The CDR3 coding sequence is TGTGCCAGCAGCCAAGAGGCCCATAACTATGGCTACACCTTC. Translated, it gives CASSQEAHNYGYTF.

In nucleotides, the CDR3 is TGTGCCAGCAGCTTATCCCGCGGACCCCCTTCTGGGGAGCTGTTTTTT. Translating gives CASSLSRGPPSGELFF. The genes are TRBV7-9 and TRBJ2-2; D unresolved. V lost 2 bases, J lost 8 bases, and 18 bases lay in between. The CDR3 consists of 16 residues. Germline CDR1 SEHNR, CDR2 FQNEAQ (reference sequence).

The CDR3 DNA is TGCGCCAGCAGCCAAAACAGCTTACAGCCCCAGCATTTT. Its protein product is CASSQNSLQPQHF. This sequence joins TRBV4-1 and TRBJ1-5; D remains unclear. The CDR3 sequence is 13 residues long. The germline gives CDR1 MGHRA, CDR2 YSYEKL. Trimming stripped 2 bases from V and 7 bases from J, with 9 bases between.

This clone was counted only a few times. The CDR3 DNA follows: TGTGCCAGCAGCTTCCTCGGGGGGCATGAAAAACTGTTTTTT. It is translated as CASSFLGGHEKLFF. The V call is TRBV5-5, the J call TRBJ1-4, with a tentative D call TRBD1 (6 bases). Trimming stripped 2 bases from V and 6 bases from J, with 11 bases between. The germline CDR1 and CDR2 sequences are SGHKS and YYEKEE (reference sequence). The CDR3 loop spans 14 amino acids.

The V gene is TRBV11-2, the J gene TRBJ1-3; D gene uncertain. The germline V and J ends were trimmed by 1 base and 0 bases, with 10 bases remaining between them. Germline CDR1 reads SGHAT; CDR2 reads FQNNGV. The CDR3 has 16 amino acids. CDR3 coding DNA: TGTGCCAGCAGCTTAGGACCCGGTTTCTCTGGAAACACCATATATTTT. Amino acid sequence: CASSLGPGFSGNTIYF.

J is TRBJ1-2 and V is TRBV7-9; TRBD1 matches 7 bases. CDR3 size: 17 residues. V gave up 7 bases and J gave up 1 base; unmatched junction bases: 15. Germline CDR1 reads SEHNR; CDR2 reads FQNEAQ (reference sequence). The CDR3, as DNA: TGTGCCAGCACCCCTACCCTTGGGACAGCGCTTAACTATGGCTACACCTTC. It is translated as CASTPTLGTALNYGYTF.

V gene TRBV27 combines with J gene TRBJ2-1, with 9 bases aligning to TRBD2. Germline values: CDR1 MNHEY, CDR2 SMNVEV (reference sequence). V lost 6 bases, J lost 6 bases, and 12 bases stayed unmatched. The CDR3 has 16 amino acids. The CDR3 is CASSITSGLAGNEQFF. CDR3 coding DNA: TGTGCCAGCAGCATCACTAGCGGGTTGGCAGGCAATGAGCAGTTCTTC.

The chain is built from TRBV7-6 and TRBJ2-7; TRBD1 aligns across 7 bases. The germline CDR1 and CDR2 sequences are SGHVS and FNYEAQ. The CDR3 extends over 15 amino acids. Trimming took 5 bases from V and 6 from J; bases not matched to a gene: 13. The CDR3 spells CASSTSRGPYPEQYF. In DNA, the CDR3 is TGTGCCAGCAGCACCTCTAGGGGGCCCTACCCCGAGCAGTACTTC. Full variable domain (remainder filled in from reference TRBV7-6 and TRBJ2-7): GAGVSQSPRYKVTKRGQDVALRCDPISGHVSLYWYRQALGQGPEFLTYFNYEAQQDKSGLPNDRFSAERPEGSISTLTIQRTEQRDSAMYRCASSTSRGPYPEQYFGPGTRLTVT.

The CDR3 spells CASSPQGGSGNTIYF. The CDR3 DNA is TGTGCCAGCAGCCCACAGGGGGGCTCTGGAAACACCATATATTTT. V gene TRBV7-9 combines with J gene TRBJ1-3, with TRBD1 matching over 8 bases. CDR3 length: 15 residues. J lost 0 bases, V lost 5 bases, and 3 bases had no gene match. Germline assignment: CDR1 SEHNR and CDR2 FQNEAQ (reference sequence).

The V gene is TRBV10-3, the J gene TRBJ1-1; a possible D gene is TRBD1 (6 bases). The CDR3 length is 14 residues. Deletions cut 6 bases from V and 0 bases from J, with 11 bases between. CDR1 is ENHRY, CDR2 SYGVKD, per germline. The CDR3: CAIRYAGVNTEAFF. For the CDR3, the DNA is TGTGCCATCAGGTACGCAGGGGTGAACACTGAAGCTTTCTTT.

The genes are TRBV9 and TRBJ2-1; no definite D call. The germline V gene encodes CDR1 SGDLS and CDR2 YYNGEE. V was clipped by 1 base and J by 4 bases, with 6 bases between them. The CDR3 totals 13 residues. The CDR3 here is CASSVQAYNEQFF. The CDR3 DNA is TGTGCCAGCAGCGTACAAGCATACAATGAGCAGTTCTTC.